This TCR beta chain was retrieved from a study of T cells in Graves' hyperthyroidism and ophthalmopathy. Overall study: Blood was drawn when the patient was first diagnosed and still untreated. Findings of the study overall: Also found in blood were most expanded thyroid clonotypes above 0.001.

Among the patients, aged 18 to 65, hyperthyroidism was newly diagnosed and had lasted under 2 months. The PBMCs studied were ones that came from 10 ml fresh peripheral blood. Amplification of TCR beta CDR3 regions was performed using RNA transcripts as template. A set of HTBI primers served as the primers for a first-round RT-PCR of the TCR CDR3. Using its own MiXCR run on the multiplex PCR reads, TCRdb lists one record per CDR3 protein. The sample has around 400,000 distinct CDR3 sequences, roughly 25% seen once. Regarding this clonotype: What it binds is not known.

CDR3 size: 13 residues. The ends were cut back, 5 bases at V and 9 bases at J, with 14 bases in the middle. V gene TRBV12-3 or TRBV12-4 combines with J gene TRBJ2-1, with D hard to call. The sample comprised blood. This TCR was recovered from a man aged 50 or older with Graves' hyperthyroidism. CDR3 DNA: TGTGCCAGCAGTCCGGTGGGCTCGAGTGAGCAGTTCTTC. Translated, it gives CASSPVGSSEQFF.